In this sample, the clone carrying this TCR beta chain turned up many times. The entry originates in a study of regulatory T cells in long-lasting Graves disease. Assembly of TCR beta libraries relied on iRepertoire HTBI primers together with Arm-PCR of CDR3 regions. TCRdb itself ran the multiplex PCR reads through MiXCR, one entry per CDR3 protein. The sample records approximately 560,000 distinct CDR3 sequences, around 15% being singletons. There are 15 residues in the CDR3. The V gene's germline CDR1 is MDHEN and CDR2 SYDVKM. Germline trimming cut 5 bases from V and 0 bases from J; bases unmatched to any gene: 4. Time point denoted: newly diagnosed GD, antithyroid drugs for less than 3 months. The authors made the TCR library using RNA they extracted from PBMCs. The same data also contributed to another study, on T cells in Graves' hyperthyroidism and ophthalmopathy.

The source material was peripheral blood mononuclear cells (PBMCs), sampled at new diagnosis, from a patient treated with antithyroid drugs. This chain connects TRBV28 to TRBJ1-3; the match to TRBD1 covers 7 bases. This receptor was taken from a man in his late teens or twenties with Graves disease. In DNA form, the CDR3 reads TGTGCCAGCAGTCGGGACAGTTTCTCTGGAAACACCATATATTTT. It encodes CASSRDSFSGNTIYF.